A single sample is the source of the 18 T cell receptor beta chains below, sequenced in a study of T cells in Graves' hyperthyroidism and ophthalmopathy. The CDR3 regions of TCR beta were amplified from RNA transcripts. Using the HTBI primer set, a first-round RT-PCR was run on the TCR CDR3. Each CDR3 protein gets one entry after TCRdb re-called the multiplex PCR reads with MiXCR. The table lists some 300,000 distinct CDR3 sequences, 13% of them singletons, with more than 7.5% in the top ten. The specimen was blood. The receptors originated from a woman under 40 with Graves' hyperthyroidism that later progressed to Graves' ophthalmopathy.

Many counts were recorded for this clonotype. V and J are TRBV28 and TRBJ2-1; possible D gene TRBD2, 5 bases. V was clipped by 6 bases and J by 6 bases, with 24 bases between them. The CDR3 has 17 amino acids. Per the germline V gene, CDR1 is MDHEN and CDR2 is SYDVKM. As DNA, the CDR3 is TGTGCCAGCAGCCCAGTAGTTGGGAGTGGGTCAGGCAATGAGCAGTTCTTC. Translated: CASSPVVGSGSGNEQFF.

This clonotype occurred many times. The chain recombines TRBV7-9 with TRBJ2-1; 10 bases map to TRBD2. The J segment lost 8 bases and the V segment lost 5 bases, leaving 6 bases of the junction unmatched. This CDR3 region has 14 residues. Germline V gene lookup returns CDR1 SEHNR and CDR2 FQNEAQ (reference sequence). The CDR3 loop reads CASSKGLADDEQFF. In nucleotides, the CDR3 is TGTGCCAGCAGCAAAGGACTAGCGGACGATGAGCAGTTCTTC.

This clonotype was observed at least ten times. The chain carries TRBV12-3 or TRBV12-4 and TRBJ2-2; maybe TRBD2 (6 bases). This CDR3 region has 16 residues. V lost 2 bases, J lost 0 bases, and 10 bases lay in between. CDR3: CASSLTLATNTGELFF. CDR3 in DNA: TGTGCCAGCAGTTTAACCCTAGCGACGAACACCGGGGAGCTGTTTTTT.

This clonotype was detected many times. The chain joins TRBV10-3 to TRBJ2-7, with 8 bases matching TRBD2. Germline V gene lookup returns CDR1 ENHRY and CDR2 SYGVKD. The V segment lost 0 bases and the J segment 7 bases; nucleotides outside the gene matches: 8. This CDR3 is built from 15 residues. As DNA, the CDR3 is TGTGCCATCAGTGAGTCGGTTAGCGGGGTACGGGAGCAGTACTTC. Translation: CAISESVSGVREQYF.

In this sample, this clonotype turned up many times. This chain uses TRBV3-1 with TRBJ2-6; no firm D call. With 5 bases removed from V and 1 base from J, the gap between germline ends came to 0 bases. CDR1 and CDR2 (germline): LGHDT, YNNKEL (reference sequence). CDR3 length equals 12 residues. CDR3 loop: CASSSGANVLTF. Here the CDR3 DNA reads TGTGCCAGCAGCTCTGGGGCCAACGTCCTGACTTTC.

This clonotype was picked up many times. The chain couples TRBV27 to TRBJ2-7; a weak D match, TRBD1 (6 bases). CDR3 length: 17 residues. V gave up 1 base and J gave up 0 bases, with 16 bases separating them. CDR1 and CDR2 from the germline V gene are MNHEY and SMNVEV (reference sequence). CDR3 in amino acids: CASSLFADRLNSYEQYF. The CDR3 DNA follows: TGTGCCAGCAGTTTATTCGCCGACAGGTTGAACTCCTACGAGCAGTACTTC.

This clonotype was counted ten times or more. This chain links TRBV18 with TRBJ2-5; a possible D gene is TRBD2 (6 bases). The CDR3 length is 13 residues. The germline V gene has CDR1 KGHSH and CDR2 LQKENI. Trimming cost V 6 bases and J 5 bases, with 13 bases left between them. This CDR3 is CASSRLVKETQYF. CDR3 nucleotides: TGTGCCAGCTCTCGACTAGTAAAGGAGACCCAGTACTTC. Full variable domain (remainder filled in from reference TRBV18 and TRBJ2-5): NAGVMQNPRHLVRRRGQEARLRCSPMKGHSHVYWYRQLPEEGLKFMVYLQKENIIDESGMPKERFSAEFPKEGPSILRIQQVVRGDSAAYFCASSRLVKETQYFGPGTRLLVL.

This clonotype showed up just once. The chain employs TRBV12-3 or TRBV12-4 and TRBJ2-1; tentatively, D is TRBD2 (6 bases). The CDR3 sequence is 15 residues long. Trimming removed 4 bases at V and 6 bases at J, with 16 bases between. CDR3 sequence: CASSYGGYFGNEQFF. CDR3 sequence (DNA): TGTGCCAGCAGTTATGGAGGGTATTTCGGCAATGAGCAGTTCTTC.

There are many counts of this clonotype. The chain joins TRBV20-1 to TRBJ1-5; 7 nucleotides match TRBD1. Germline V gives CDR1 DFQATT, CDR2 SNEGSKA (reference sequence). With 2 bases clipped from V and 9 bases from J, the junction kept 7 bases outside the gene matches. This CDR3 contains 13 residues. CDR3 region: CSARPGGTAPQHF. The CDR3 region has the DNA TGCAGTGCTAGACCAGGGGGGACGGCGCCCCAGCATTTT.

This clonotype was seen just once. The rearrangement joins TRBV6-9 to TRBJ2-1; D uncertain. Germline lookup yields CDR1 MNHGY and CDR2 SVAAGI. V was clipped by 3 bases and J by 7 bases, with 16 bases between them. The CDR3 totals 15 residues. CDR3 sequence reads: CASSYTVAARNEQFF. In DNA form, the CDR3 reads TGTGCCAGCAGTTACACAGTAGCAGCTAGAAATGAGCAGTTCTTC.

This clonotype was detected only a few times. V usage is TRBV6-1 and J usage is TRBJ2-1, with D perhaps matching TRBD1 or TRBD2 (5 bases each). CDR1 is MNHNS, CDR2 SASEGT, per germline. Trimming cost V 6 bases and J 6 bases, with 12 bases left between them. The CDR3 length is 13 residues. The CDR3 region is CASRRGTSNEQFF. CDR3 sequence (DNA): TGTGCCAGCAGACGTGGGACGAGCAATGAGCAGTTCTTC.

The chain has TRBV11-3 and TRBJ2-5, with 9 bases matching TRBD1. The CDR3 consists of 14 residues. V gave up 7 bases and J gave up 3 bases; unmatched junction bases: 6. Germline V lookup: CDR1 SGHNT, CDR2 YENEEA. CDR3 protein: CASTPGTGKETQYF. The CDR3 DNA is TGTGCCAGCACACCCGGGACAGGGAAAGAGACCCAGTACTTC.

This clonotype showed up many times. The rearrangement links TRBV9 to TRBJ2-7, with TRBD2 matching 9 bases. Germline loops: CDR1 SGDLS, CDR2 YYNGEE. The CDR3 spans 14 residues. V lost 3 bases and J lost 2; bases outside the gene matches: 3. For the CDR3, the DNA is TGTGCCAGCAGCGGGGGACTAGCCCCCTACGAGCAGTACTTC. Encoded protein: CASSGGLAPYEQYF.

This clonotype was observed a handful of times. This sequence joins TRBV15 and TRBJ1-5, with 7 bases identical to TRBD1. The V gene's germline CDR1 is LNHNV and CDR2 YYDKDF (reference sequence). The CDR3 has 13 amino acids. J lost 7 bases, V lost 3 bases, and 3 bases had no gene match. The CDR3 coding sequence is TGTGCCACCAGCAGGACAGGGCAACAGCCCCAGCATTTT. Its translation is CATSRTGQQPQHF.

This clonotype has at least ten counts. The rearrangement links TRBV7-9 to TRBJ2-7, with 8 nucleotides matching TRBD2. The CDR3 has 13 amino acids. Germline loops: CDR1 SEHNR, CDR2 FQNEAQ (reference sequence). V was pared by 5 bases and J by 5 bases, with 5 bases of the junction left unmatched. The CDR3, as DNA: TGTGCCAGCAGCATTGCGGGAGGTGACGAGCAGTACTTC. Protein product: CASSIAGGDEQYF.

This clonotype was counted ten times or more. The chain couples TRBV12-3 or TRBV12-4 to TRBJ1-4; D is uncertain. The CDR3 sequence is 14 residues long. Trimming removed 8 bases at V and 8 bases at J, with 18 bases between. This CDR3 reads CASEIGGSHEKLFF. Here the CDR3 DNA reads TGTGCCAGCGAAATAGGAGGGAGTCACGAAAAACTGTTTTTT.

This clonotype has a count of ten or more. CDR3 DNA sequence: TGCAGTGCTAGAGGAACAGCTACGGAGACCCAGTACTTC. Amino acids: CSARGTATETQYF. V usage is TRBV20-1 and J usage is TRBJ2-5; unclear D gene. This CDR3 comprises 13 residues. Trimming cost V 1 base and J 5 bases, with 11 bases left between them. In germline, CDR1 is DFQATT, CDR2 SNEGSKA (reference sequence).

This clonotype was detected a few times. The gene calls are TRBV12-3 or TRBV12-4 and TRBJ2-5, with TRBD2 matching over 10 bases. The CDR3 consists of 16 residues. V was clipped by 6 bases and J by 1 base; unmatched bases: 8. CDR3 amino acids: CASSLGLAVIQETQYF. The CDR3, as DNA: TGTGCCAGCAGCCTAGGACTAGCGGTAATCCAAGAGACCCAGTACTTC.